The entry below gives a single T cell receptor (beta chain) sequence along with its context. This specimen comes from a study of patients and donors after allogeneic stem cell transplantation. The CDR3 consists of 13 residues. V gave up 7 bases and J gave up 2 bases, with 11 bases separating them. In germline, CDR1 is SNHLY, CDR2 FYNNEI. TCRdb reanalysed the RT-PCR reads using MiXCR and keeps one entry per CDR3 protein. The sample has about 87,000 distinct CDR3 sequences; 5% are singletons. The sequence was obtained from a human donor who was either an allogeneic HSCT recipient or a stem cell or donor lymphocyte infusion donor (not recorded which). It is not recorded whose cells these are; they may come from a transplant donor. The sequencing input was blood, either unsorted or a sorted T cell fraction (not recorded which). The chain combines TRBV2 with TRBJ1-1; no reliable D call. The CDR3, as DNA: TGTGCCAGCAAAAGGACCGCTAACACTGAAGCTTTCTTT. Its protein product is CASKRTANTEAFF.